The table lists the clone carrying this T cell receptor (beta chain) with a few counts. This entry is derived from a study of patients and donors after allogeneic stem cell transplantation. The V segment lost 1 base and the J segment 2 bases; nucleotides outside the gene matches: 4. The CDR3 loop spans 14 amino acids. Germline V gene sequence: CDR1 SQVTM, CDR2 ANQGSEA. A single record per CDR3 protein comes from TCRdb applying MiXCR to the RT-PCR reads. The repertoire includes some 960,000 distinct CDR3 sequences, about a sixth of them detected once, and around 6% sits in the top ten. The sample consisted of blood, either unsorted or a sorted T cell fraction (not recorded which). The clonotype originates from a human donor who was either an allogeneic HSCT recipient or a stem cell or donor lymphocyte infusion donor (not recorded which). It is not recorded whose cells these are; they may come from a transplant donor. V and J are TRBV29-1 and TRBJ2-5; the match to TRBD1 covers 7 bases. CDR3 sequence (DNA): TGCAGCGTTGAAGTGCCAGGGGGTCAAGAGACCCAGTACTTC. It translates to CSVEVPGGQETQYF.